The 21 T cell receptor beta chains presented below share a single source sample, sequenced in a study of cytomegalovirus exposure and HLA in healthy donors. Clones were sequenced by immunoSEQ multiplex PCR, and TCRdb holds only the in-frame ones, with some missing. The sample contains 140,000 to 150,000 clones, roughly 87% of which appear only once. Sequenced material: PBMCs. The receptors originated from a man younger than 35 in good health and CMV-seropositive.

This chain links TRBV7-7 with TRBJ2-2; 7 nucleotides line up with TRBD2. The CDR3 has 15 residues. Germline values: CDR1 SSHAT, CDR2 FNYEAQ (reference sequence). After removal of 3 bases from V and 0 bases from J, the junction contained 1 base not matched to a gene. The CDR3 loop is CASSFRGANTGELFF. CDR3 DNA: TGTGCCAGCAGCTTCCGGGGGGCGAACACCGGGGAGCTGTTTTTT.

This chain uses TRBV7-5 with TRBJ1-5; TRBD1 is taken as the D call from the table, unchecked against the DNA. TRBV7-5 is tagged as a pseudogene. The length of the CDR3 is 17 residues. The chain's CDR3 is CARSSQLQAYSNQPQHF. CDR3 nucleotides: TGTGCCAGAAGCTCCCAGTTACAGGCATATAGCAATCAGCCCCAGCATTTT.

The chain carries TRBV7-3 and TRBJ2-3; D is unclear. Trimming stripped 4 bases from V and 2 bases from J, with 7 bases between. Germline CDR1 reads SGHTA; CDR2 reads FQGTGA. The CDR3 contains 13 residues. The CDR3 sequence is CASSSPPTDTQYF. The DNA for the CDR3 is TGTGCCAGCAGCTCCCCTCCCACAGATACGCAGTATTTT.

This chain uses TRBV2 with TRBJ1-1, with D uncertain. V lost 7 bases to trimming and J lost 1 base, with 10 bases between them. The CDR3 length is 13 residues. From germline, CDR1 is SNHLY and CDR2 FYNNEI. CDR3 nucleotides: TGTGCCAGCAAGAGGGATGGGAACACTGAAGCTTTCTTT. Translated: CASKRDGNTEAFF.

The genes are TRBV9 and TRBJ2-3; TRBD1 matches at 7 bases. V trimming: 5 bases; J trimming: 5 bases; junction bases outside the gene matches: 11. The CDR3 covers 15 residues. The germline gives CDR1 SGDLS, CDR2 YYNGEE. CDR3 in DNA: TGTGCCAGCAGTGACCGGGACAGCCTTCTAGATACGCAGTATTTT. It translates to CASSDRDSLLDTQYF.

The V call is TRBV6-1, the J call TRBJ1-1; D ambiguous. The V gene's germline CDR1 is MNHNS and CDR2 SASEGT. V gave up 7 bases and J gave up 6 bases, with 15 bases separating them. CDR3 length equals 13 residues. CDR3 sequence reads: CASTREIFSEAFF. Written as DNA, the CDR3 is TGTGCCAGCACGAGGGAAATCTTCTCTGAAGCTTTCTTT.

This sequence joins TRBV27 and TRBJ2-3, with a possible D match to TRBD2 (5 bases). The CDR3 length is 14 residues. Germline lookup yields CDR1 MNHEY and CDR2 SMNVEV (reference sequence). Trimming pared 4 bases from V and 2 bases from J, leaving 10 bases between. In DNA, the CDR3 is TGTGCCAGCAGTTCCGGACTCACCACAGATACGCAGTATTTT. Translation gives CASSSGLTTDTQYF.

The gene calls are TRBV6-5 and TRBJ1-1, with 7 bases that match TRBD1. Per the germline V gene, CDR1 is MNHEY and CDR2 is SVGAGI. Trimming at V came to 2 bases and at J to 5 bases, leaving 8 bases not matched to a gene. The CDR3 loop spans 15 amino acids. CDR3 DNA: TGTGCCAGCAGTTACGAATTCAGGGGGGCAACTGAAGCTTTCTTT. As protein: CASSYEFRGATEAFF.

The rearrangement uses TRBV5-1 and TRBJ2-6, with a tentative D call TRBD1 (6 bases). The CDR3 is 17 residues long. The germline V and J ends were trimmed by 3 bases and 3 bases, with 16 bases remaining between them. The germline V gene encodes CDR1 SGHRS and CDR2 YFSETQ. The CDR3 loop reads CASSSSSRQVGANVLTF. DNA for the CDR3: TGCGCCAGCAGCTCCTCTTCTAGACAGGTTGGGGCCAACGTCCTGACTTTC. Using reference TRBV5-1 and TRBJ2-6 for the parts outside the CDR3, the full variable domain is KAGVTQTPRYLIKTRGQQVTLSCSPISGHRSVSWYQQTPGQGLQFLFEYFSETQRNKGNFPGRFSGRQFSNSRSEMNVSTLELGDSALYLCASSSSSRQVGANVLTFGAGSRLTVL.

The rearrangement links TRBV2 to TRBJ1-2; the D gene is possibly TRBD1 (5 bases). The germline CDR1 and CDR2 sequences are SNHLY and FYNNEI. The CDR3 covers 12 residues. V lost 7 bases, J lost 8 bases, and 14 bases lay in between. For the CDR3, the DNA is TGTGCCAGCACGTCAGGGAATTCGGGCTACACCTTC. Translation gives CASTSGNSGYTF.

This chain joins TRBV19 and TRBJ2-1, with D possibly matching TRBD2 (5 bases). The V gene lost 2 bases and the J gene lost 9 bases, with 14 bases spanning the gap. This CDR3 region has 14 residues. In germline, CDR1 is LNHDA, CDR2 SQIVND (reference sequence). The CDR3 nucleotides read TGTGCCAGTAGTATACAAGCGAACGAGGGTGAGCAGTTCTTC. Protein sequence: CASSIQANEGEQFF. Drawing the rest from reference TRBV19 and TRBJ2-1, the complete variable domain is DGGITQSPKYLFRKEGQNVTLSCEQNLNHDAMYWYRQDPGQGLRLIYYSQIVNDFQKGDIAEGYSVSREKKESFPLTVTSAQKNPTAFYLCASSIQANEGEQFFGPGTRLTVL.

J is TRBJ2-5 and V is TRBV7-2, with unresolved D. Germline V CDR1 and CDR2: SGHTA, FQGNSA. V lost 3 bases and J 2 bases, leaving 13 bases between the germline ends. The CDR3 sequence is 15 residues long. The CDR3 DNA follows: TGTGCCAGCAGCTTTGCCGCGGTACCACAAGAGACCCAGTACTTC. This sequence encodes CASSFAAVPQETQYF.

The J gene is TRBJ2-7, the V gene TRBV11-2, with a possible D match to TRBD1 (5 bases). Germline loops: CDR1 SGHAT, CDR2 FQNNGV. The V and J ends lost 1 base and 4 bases respectively, with 11 bases between them. This CDR3 has 14 amino acids. CDR3 region: CASSLAGPGYEQYF. The CDR3 bases are TGTGCCAGCAGCTTAGCCGGGCCAGGGTACGAGCAGTACTTC.

The rearrangement uses TRBV27 and TRBJ2-5; 7 bases align to TRBD1. Germline CDR1 MNHEY, CDR2 SMNVEV (reference sequence). The CDR3 has 15 amino acids. V lost 5 bases and J lost 0; bases outside the gene matches: 6. CDR3 residues: CASSPLGQHQETQYF. In nucleotides, the CDR3 is TGTGCCAGCAGTCCCCTGGGACAGCACCAAGAGACCCAGTACTTC.

The rearrangement uses TRBV2 and TRBJ2-3; 9 bases are shared with TRBD2. The CDR3 runs 17 residues. Germline V gene lookup returns CDR1 SNHLY and CDR2 FYNNEI. The J segment lost 5 bases and the V segment lost 0 bases, leaving 9 bases of the junction unmatched. CDR3 DNA sequence: TGTGCCAGCAGTGAAGCCGATCTAGCGGGGTGGGAAGATACGCAGTATTTT. Protein sequence: CASSEADLAGWEDTQYF.

This clone was detected a few times. The CDR3 sequence is CASSPRGGELFF. CDR3 in DNA: TGTGCCAGCAGCCCCCGGGGCGGGGAGCTGTTTTTT. The chain couples TRBV7-6 to TRBJ2-2; D is possibly TRBD2 (5 bases). The length of the CDR3 is 12 residues. Germline lookup yields CDR1 SGHVS and CDR2 FNYEAQ. The V end lost 5 bases, the J end lost 7 bases, and 8 bases lay between the germline ends.

This sequence joins TRBV5-6 and TRBJ2-5; unclear D gene. Trimming took off 4 bases at V and 4 bases at J, with 17 bases between the two ends. Germline V gene sequence: CDR1 SGHDT, CDR2 YYEEEE. The CDR3 consists of 15 residues. CDR3 residues: CASSEVHTPRETQYF. The CDR3 DNA sequence: TGTGCCAGCAGCGAGGTCCACACCCCCCGAGAGACCCAGTACTTC.

The CDR3: CASSAILGQGTGNTIYF. The CDR3, as DNA: TGTGCCAGCAGCGCTATACTAGGACAGGGTACTGGAAACACCATATATTTT. The chain links TRBV7-9 to TRBJ1-3; 8 nucleotides agree with TRBD1. The junction had 11 bases not matched to a gene; V was cut back by 5 bases and J by 2 bases. The CDR3 covers 17 residues. Germline-derived CDR1 and CDR2 are SEHNR and FQNEAQ (reference sequence). The entire variable domain, with the rest obtained from reference TRBV7-9 and TRBJ1-3, is as follows: DTGVSQNPRHKITKRGQNVTFRCDPISEHNRLYWYRQTLGQGPEFLTYFQNEAQLEKSRLLSDRFSAERPKGSFSTLEIQRTEQGDSAMYLCASSAILGQGTGNTIYFGEGSWLTVV.

V is TRBV6-5 and J is TRBJ2-1; 7 nucleotides agree with TRBD1. With 7 bases clipped from V and 1 base from J, the junction kept 7 bases outside the gene matches. The CDR3 contains 15 residues. Germline V gene lookup returns CDR1 MNHEY and CDR2 SVGAGI. CDR3 DNA: TGTGCCAGCACCCCTTCGACAGGGTCCTACAATGAGCAGTTCTTC. This sequence encodes CASTPSTGSYNEQFF.

This CDR3 reads CASSLPTLQGRNTEAFF. The DNA for the CDR3 is TGTGCCAGCAGCTTACCAACCTTACAGGGGCGGAACACTGAAGCTTTCTTT. J is TRBJ1-1 and V is TRBV5-6; 7 bases map to TRBD1. This CDR3 is built from 17 residues. Losses at the gene ends were 2 bases for V and 1 base for J; bases not matched to a gene: 11. Germline CDR1 SGHDT, CDR2 YYEEEE.

V gene TRBV5-1 combines with J gene TRBJ2-3; tentative D call: TRBD2 (6 bases). CDR3 length: 16 residues. Germline V gene lookup returns CDR1 SGHRS and CDR2 YFSETQ. Trimming cost V 5 bases and J 0 bases, with 16 bases left between them. CDR3 residues: CASRKGDFSSTDTQYF. CDR3 coding DNA: TGCGCCAGCAGGAAAGGGGACTTCTCTAGCACAGATACGCAGTATTTT.